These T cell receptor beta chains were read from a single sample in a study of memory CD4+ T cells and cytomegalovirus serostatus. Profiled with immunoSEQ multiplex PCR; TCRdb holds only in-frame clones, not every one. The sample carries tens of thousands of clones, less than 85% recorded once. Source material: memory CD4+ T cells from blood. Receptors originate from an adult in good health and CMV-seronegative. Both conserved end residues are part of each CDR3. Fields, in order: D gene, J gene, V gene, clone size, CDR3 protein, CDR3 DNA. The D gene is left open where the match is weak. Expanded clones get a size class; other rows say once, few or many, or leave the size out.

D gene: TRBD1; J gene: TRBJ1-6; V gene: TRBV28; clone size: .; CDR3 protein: CASSPGTVINSPLHF; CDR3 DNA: TGTGCCAGCAGTCCCGGGACAGTAATCAATTCACCCCTCCACTTT
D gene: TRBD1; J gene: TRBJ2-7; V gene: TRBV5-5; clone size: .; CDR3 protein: CASSLDRGYEQYF; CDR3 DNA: TGTGCCAGCAGCCTGGACAGGGGGTACGAGCAGTACTTC
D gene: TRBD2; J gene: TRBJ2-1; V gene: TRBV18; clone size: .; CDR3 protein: CASSPGGVSYNEQFF; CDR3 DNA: TGTGCCAGCTCACCAGGGGGGGTGTCCTACAATGAGCAGTTCTTC
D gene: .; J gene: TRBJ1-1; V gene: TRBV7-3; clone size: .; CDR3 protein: CASSLTVNTEAFF; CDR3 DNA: TGTGCCAGCAGCTTAACTGTTAACACTGAAGCTTTCTTT
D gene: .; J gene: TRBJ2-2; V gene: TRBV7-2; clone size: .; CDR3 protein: CASSLSWGDIKNTGELFF; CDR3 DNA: TGTGCCAGCAGCTTAAGTTGGGGGGACATTAAGAACACCGGGGAGCTGTTTTTT
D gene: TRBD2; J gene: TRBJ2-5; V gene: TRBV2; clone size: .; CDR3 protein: CASSGDSGGRHF; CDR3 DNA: TGTGCCAGCAGTGGGGATAGCGGGGGCAGGCACTTC
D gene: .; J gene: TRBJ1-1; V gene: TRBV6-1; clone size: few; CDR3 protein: CASSVGDTEAFF; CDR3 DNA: TGTGCCAGCAGTGTAGGGGACACTGAAGCTTTCTTT
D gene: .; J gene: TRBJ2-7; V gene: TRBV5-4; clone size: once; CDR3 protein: CASSLGRGLEQYF; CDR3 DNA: TGTGCCAGCAGCTTGGGTCGGGGGCTCGAGCAGTACTTC
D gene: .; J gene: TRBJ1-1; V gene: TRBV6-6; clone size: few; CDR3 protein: CASSVGLWTEAFF; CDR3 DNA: TGTGCCAGCAGCGTTGGGTTGTGGACTGAAGCTTTCTTT
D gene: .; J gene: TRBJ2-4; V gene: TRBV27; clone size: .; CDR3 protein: CASSFLGTNIQYF; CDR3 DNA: TGTGCCAGCAGTTTTCTGGGGACGAACATTCAGTACTTC
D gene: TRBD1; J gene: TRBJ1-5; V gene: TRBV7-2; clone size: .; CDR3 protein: CASSAGQGSGNQPQHF; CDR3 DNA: TGTGCCAGCAGCGCGGGACAGGGATCAGGGAATCAGCCCCAGCATTTT
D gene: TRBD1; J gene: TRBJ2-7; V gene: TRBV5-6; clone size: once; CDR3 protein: CASSSGTGVYEQYF; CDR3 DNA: TGTGCCAGCAGTTCCGGGACAGGAGTCTACGAGCAGTACTTC
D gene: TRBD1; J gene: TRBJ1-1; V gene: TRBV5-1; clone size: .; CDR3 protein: CASSLETRDRGPNTEAFF; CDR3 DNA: TGCGCCAGCAGCTTGGAGACCCGGGACAGGGGGCCGAACACTGAAGCTTTCTTT
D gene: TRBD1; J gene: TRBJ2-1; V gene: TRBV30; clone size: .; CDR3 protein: CAWSTGTGLRNNEQFF; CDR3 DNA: TGTGCCTGGAGCACCGGGACAGGGCTCCGTAACAATGAGCAGTTCTTC
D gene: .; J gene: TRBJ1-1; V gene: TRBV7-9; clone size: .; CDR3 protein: CASSLKGGNTEAFF; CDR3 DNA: TGTGCCAGCAGCTTAAAAGGGGGGAACACTGAAGCTTTCTTT
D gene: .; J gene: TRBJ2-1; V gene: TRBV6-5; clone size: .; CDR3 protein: CASSLRRQGGNEQFF; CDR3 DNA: TGTGCCAGCAGCCTCCGGAGGCAGGGGGGCAATGAGCAGTTCTTC